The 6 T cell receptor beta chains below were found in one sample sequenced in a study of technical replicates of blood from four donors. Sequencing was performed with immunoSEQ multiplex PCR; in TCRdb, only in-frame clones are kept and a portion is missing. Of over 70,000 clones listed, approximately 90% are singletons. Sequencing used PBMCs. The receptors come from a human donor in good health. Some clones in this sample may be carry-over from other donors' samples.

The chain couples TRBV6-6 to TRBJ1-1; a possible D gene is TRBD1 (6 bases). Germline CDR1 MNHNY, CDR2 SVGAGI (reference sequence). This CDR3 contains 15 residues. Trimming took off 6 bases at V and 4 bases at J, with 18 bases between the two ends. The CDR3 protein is CASSEFTGSITEAFF. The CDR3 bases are TGTGCCAGCAGCGAATTTACAGGGTCCATCACTGAAGCTTTCTTT.

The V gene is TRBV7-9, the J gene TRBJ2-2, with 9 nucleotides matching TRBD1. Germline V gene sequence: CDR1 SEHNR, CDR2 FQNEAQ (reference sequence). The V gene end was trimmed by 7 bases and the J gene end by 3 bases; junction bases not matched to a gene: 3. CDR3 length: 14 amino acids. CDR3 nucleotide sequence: TGTGCCAGCAACCGACAGGGGGACACCGGGGAGCTGTTTTTT. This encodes CASNRQGDTGELFF.

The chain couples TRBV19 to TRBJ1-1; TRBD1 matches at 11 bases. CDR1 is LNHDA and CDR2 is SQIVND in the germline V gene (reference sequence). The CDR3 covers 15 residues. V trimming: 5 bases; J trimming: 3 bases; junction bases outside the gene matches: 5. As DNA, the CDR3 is TGTGCCAGTAGTTGGACAGGGGGCGCGGACACTGAAGCTTTCTTT. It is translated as CASSWTGGADTEAFF.

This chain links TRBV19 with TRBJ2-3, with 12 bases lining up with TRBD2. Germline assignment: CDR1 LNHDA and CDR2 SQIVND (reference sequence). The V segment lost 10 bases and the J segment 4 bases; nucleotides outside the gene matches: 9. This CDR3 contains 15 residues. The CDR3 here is CATPGTSGRADTQYF. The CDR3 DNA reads TGTGCCACCCCCGGGACTAGCGGGCGCGCAGATACGCAGTATTTT.

Written as DNA, the CDR3 is TGTGCCAGTAGTCGACGGGAGGGCCTAGTTGGACTGTTTTTT. Residues: CASSRREGLVGLFF. The rearrangement links TRBV19 to TRBJ1-4, with unresolved D. Between the trimmed V and J ends, which lost 5 bases and 13 bases, there was a span of 20 bases. The germline CDR1 and CDR2 sequences are LNHDA and SQIVND (reference sequence). The length of the CDR3 is 14 residues.

DNA for the CDR3: TGTGCCATCAGTGATATACTAGCAAAGAGGGGGTTCTTC. This encodes CAISDILAKRGFF. The rearrangement uses TRBV10-3 and TRBJ2-1; tentatively, D is TRBD2 (6 bases). V lost 3 bases to trimming and J lost 15 bases, with 18 bases between them. CDR1 and CDR2 from the germline V gene are ENHRY and SYGVKD. CDR3 length equals 13 residues.